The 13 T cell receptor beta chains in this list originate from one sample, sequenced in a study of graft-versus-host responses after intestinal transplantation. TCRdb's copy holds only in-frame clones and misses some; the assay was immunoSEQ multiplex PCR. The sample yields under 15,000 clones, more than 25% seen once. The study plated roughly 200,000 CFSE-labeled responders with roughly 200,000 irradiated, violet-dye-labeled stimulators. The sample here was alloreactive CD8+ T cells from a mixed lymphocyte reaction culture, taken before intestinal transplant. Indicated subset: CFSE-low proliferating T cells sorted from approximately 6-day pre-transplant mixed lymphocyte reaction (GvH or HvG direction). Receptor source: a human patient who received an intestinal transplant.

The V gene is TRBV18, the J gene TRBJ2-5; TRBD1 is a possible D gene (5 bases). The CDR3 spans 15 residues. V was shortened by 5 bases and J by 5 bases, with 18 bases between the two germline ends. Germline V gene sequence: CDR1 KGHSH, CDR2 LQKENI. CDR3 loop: CASSVGAGLWETQYF. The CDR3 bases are TGTGCCAGCTCAGTAGGGGCAGGCCTTTGGGAGACCCAGTACTTC.

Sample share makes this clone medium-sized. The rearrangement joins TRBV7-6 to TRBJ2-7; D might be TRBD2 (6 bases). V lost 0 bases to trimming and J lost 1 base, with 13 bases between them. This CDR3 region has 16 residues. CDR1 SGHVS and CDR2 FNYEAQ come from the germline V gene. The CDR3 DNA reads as TGTGCCAGCAGCTTAGCGGCGGGGCCCTCGTCCTACGAGCAGTACTTC. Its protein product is CASSLAAGPSSYEQYF.

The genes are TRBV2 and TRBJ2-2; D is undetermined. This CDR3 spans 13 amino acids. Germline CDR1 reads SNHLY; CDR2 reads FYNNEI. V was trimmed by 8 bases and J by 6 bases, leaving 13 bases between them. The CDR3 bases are TGTGCCAGCGAGGTTAGCTCGGCCGGGGAGCTGTTTTTT. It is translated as CASEVSSAGELFF.

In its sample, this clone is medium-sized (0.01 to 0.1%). Here the CDR3 reads CASSSGAQVYEQYF. In DNA, the CDR3 is TGTGCCAGTAGTTCAGGGGCGCAGGTCTACGAGCAGTACTTC. The V and J genes are TRBV19 and TRBJ2-7, with D perhaps TRBD1 (6 bases). Germline CDR1 reads LNHDA; CDR2 reads SQIVND (reference sequence). The CDR3 length is 14 residues. The V gene lost 5 bases and the J gene lost 3 bases, with 14 bases spanning the gap.

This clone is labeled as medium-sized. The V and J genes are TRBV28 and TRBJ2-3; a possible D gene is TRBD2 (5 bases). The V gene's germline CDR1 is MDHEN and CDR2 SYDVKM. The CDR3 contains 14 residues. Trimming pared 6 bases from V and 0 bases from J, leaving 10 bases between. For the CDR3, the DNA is TGTGCCAGCAGCAAATCGGGGAGCACAGATACGCAGTATTTT. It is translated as CASSKSGSTDTQYF.

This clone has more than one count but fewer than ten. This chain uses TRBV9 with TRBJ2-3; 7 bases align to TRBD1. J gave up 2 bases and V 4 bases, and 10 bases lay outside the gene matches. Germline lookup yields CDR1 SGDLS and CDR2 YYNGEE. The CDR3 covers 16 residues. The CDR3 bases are TGTGCCAGCAGCTCACGGGGACAGCCTTACACAGATACGCAGTATTTT. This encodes CASSSRGQPYTDTQYF.

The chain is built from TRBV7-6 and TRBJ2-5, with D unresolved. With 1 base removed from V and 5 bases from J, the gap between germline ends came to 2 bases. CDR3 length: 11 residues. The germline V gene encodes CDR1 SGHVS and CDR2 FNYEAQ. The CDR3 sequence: CASSLVETQYF. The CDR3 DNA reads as TGTGCCAGCAGCTTAGTTGAGACCCAGTACTTC.

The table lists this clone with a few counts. The CDR3 here is CASRKWTGTDTQYF. The CDR3 nucleotides read TGTGCCAGCAGAAAATGGACGGGCACAGATACGCAGTATTTT. The J gene is TRBJ2-3, the V gene TRBV6-1; D uncertain. Trimming stripped 6 bases from V and 1 base from J, with 11 bases between. CDR3 length equals 14 residues. Germline lookup yields CDR1 MNHNS and CDR2 SASEGT.

CDR3 protein: CAISESGQGNQPQHF. CDR3 nucleotides: TGTGCCATCAGTGAATCTGGACAGGGCAATCAGCCCCAGCATTTT. The chain is built from TRBV10-3 and TRBJ1-5; TRBD1 agrees at 7 bases. This CDR3 spans 15 amino acids. The junction had 4 bases not matched to a gene; V was cut back by 3 bases and J by 2 bases. Per germline, CDR1 ENHRY and CDR2 SYGVKD.

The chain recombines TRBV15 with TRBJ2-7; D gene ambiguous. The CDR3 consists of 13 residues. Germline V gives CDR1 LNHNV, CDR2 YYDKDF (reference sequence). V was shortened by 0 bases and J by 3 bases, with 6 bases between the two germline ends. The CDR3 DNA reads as TGTGCCACCAGCAGAGAGCCCCTCTACGAGCAGTACTTC. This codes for CATSREPLYEQYF. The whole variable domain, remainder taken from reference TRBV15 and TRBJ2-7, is DAMVIQNPRYQVTQFGKPVTLSCSQTLNHNVMYWYQQKSSQAPKLLFHYYDKDFNNEADTPDNFQSRRPNTSFCFLDIRSPGLGDTAMYLCATSREPLYEQYFGPGTRLTVT.

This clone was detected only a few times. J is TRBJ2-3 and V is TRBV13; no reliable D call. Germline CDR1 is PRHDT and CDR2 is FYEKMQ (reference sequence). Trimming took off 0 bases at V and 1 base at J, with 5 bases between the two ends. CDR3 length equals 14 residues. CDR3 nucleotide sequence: TGTGCCAGCAGCTTAGGGACGGGCACAGATACGCAGTATTTT. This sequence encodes CASSLGTGTDTQYF. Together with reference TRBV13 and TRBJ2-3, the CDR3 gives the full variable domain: AAGVIQSPRHLIKEKRETATLKCYPIPRHDTVYWYQQGPGQDPQFLISFYEKMQSDKGSIPDRFSAQQFSDYHSELNMSSLELGDSALYFCASSLGTGTDTQYFGPGTRLTVL.

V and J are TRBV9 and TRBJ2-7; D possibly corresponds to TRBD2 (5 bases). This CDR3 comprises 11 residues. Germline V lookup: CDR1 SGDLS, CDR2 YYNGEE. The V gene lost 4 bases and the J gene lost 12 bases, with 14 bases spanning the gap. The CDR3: CASSLEGTMYF. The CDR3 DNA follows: TGTGCCAGCAGCCTCGAGGGTACGATGTACTTC.

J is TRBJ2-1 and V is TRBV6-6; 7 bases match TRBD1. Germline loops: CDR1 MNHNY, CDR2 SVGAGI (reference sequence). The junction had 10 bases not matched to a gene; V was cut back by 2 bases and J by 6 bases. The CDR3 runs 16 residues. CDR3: CASSYPDREVVNEQFF. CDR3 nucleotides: TGTGCCAGCAGTTACCCCGACAGGGAAGTAGTCAATGAGCAGTTCTTC.